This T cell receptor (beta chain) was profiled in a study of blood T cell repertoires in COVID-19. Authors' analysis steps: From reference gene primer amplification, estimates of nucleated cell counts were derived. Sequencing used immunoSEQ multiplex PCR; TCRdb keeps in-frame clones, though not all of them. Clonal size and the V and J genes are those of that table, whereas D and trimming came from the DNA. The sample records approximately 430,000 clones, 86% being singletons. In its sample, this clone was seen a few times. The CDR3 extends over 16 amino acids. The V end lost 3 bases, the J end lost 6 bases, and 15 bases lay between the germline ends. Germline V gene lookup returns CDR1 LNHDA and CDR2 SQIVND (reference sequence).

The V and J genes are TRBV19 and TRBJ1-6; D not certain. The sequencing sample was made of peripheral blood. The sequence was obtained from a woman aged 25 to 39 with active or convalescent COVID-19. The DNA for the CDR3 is TGTGCCAGTAGTATTGTTGGAGGCATTGGTAATTCACCCCTCCACTTT. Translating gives CASSIVGGIGNSPLHF.